These T cell receptor beta chains were read from a single sample in a study of blood T cell repertoires in COVID-19. The repertoire was sequenced with immunoSEQ multiplex PCR; TCRdb's copy has only in-frame clones and lacks some. The sample yields 200,000 to 250,000 clones, approximately 80% seen once. Material for sequencing was PBMCs or T cells enriched from blood (not recorded which). All receptors come from a man aged 55-75 years who had recovered from COVID-19. Each CDR3 is given with its conserved first and last residue. D genes are given only for firm matches.

J	D	length	V	CDR3
TRBJ2-7	-	14	TRBV7-9	CASSLGVATNEQYF
TRBJ2-3	-	16	TRBV27	CASSLTRGAGTDTQYF
TRBJ1-1	-	12	TRBV25-1	CASSTPIRGIFF
TRBJ1-5	TRBD1	14	TRBV2	CASSGTGGNQPQHF
TRBJ1-2	TRBD1	14	TRBV3-1/TRBV3-2	CASSQMDRGSGYTF
TRBJ1-3	-	14	TRBV11-2	CASSLNQNGNTIYF
TRBJ2-3	-	13	TRBV9	CASSVLAPDTQYF
TRBJ1-2	TRBD1	14	TRBV3-1/TRBV3-2	CASSTPGQGFGYTF
TRBJ1-2	TRBD1	12	TRBV9	CASRPYRGGYTF
TRBJ2-3	TRBD1	15	TRBV5-1	CASSLGDRETDTQYF
TRBJ1-5	-	14	TRBV5-8	CASGAFYSNQPQHF
TRBJ2-3	TRBD2	16	TRBV4-1	CASSQESLAGTDTQYF
TRBJ1-6	-	14	TRBV2	CASGPGSYNSPLHF
TRBJ2-3	-	11	TRBV20-1	CSVLVTDTQYF
TRBJ2-3	-	15	TRBV18	CASSPPAANTDTQYF
TRBJ1-1	TRBD1	15	TRBV11-2	CASSQAQDRGLRAFF
TRBJ1-2	TRBD1	16	TRBV6-2/TRBV6-3	CASSLIPTGGGYGYTF
TRBJ1-1	-	11	TRBV2	CASSAKTEAFF
TRBJ2-1	-	13	TRBV7-9	CASSSGLDNEQFF
TRBJ2-1	TRBD2	17	TRBV3-1/TRBV3-2	CASSQDILGGGYNEQFF
TRBJ2-5	TRBD1	14	TRBV24-1	CATSPGQGGETQYF
TRBJ1-2	TRBD1	12	TRBV29-1	CSVGDSNYGYTF
TRBJ2-1	TRBD2	15	TRBV7-2	CASSLGGGAYNEQFF
TRBJ1-1	TRBD1	14	TRBV19	CASSTRTGLAEAFF
TRBJ2-7	TRBD2	16	TRBV11-2	CASSGAGRARFYEQYF
TRBJ2-5	TRBD2	14	TRBV2	CASSTSGGTETQYF
TRBJ1-1	-	15	TRBV3-1/TRBV3-2	CASSQVSEMNTEAFF
TRBJ1-3	-	16	TRBV13	CASSLPTGSSGNTIYF
TRBJ2-7	-	12	TRBV6-2/TRBV6-3	CASSSQTLLRYF
TRBJ2-1	TRBD2	12	TRBV5-8	CASSFLAGEQFF
TRBJ1-5	TRBD1	16	TRBV12-5	CASGLVWDRPNQPQHF
TRBJ2-7	TRBD1	16	TRBV6-1	CASSDLGQVDSYEQYF
TRBJ1-1	TRBD1	14	TRBV7-3	CASSPQGQGAEAFF
TRBJ2-5	-	14	TRBV7-6	CASSLVGGAETQYF
TRBJ1-3	-	16	TRBV7-3	CASSLTAQGSGNTIYF
TRBJ2-1	-	15	TRBV21-1	CASSKVGTGGGEQFF
TRBJ2-7	-	14	TRBV7-9	CASSPGTRPYEQYF
TRBJ2-1	-	14	TRBV3-1/TRBV3-2	CASSQDSSYNEQFF
TRBJ1-6	TRBD1	13	TRBV9	CASSEGQISPLHF
TRBJ2-1	TRBD1	15	TRBV7-3	CASSLGQGPYNEQFF
TRBJ2-1	TRBD2	17	TRBV7-9	CASSPLGSSGGRNEQFF
TRBJ1-2	-	12	TRBV5-8	CASRLPNYGYTF
TRBJ2-6	-	17	TRBV5-1	CASSPGQRRSGANVLTF
TRBJ1-6	-	15	TRBV15	CATSRDRGWDSPLHF
TRBJ2-1	TRBD2	16	TRBV3-1/TRBV3-2	CASSQAELAGFYEQFF
TRBJ1-2	-	12	TRBV6-6	CAIGGRHYGYTF
TRBJ1-1	-	12	TRBV5-1	CASSLGTSEAFF
TRBJ1-1	-	15	TRBV6-5	CASSYGRQRVTEAFF
TRBJ2-7	TRBD1	15	TRBV14	CASSQDWTGLYEQYF
TRBJ2-7	-	13	TRBV5-3	CARSFRVADEQYF
TRBJ1-3	TRBD1	16	TRBV13	CASSSGQGVSGNTIYF
TRBJ2-1	-	15	TRBV10-1	CASSDGRGGIWEQFF
TRBJ2-7	TRBD1	16	TRBV4-2	CASSQGGQGASYEQYF